The TCR beta chain described here comes from a study of control samples from healthy donors and cancer patients. The protocol was immunoSEQ multiplex PCR, while the TCRdb copy is restricted to in-frame clones and leaves out a portion. Of approximately 150,000 clones in the sample, 94% were seen once. Trimming took 5 bases from V and 11 from J; bases not matched to a gene: 6. The germline gives CDR1 SGHAT, CDR2 FQNNGV. This CDR3 contains 13 residues. This chain connects TRBV11-2 to TRBJ2-6, with 7 bases matching TRBD1. The source of this sequence is a young woman in good health. Source material: blood. Here the CDR3 DNA reads TGTGCCAGCAGCCTGTTCACAGGGGACGTCCTGACTTTC. Encoded protein: CASSLFTGDVLTF.